These 18 T cell receptor beta chains were all obtained from the same sample, sequenced in a study of Graves' ophthalmopathy and Graves' hyperthyroidism. RNA transcripts provided the template for amplifying TCR beta CDR3 regions. The authors performed first-round RT-PCR with HTBI primers and then a second-round multiplex PCR. TCRdb passed the multiplex PCR reads through MiXCR, listing each CDR3 protein once. The top ten hold around 4% of the sample, which has a few hundred thousand distinct CDR3 sequences, roughly 40% seen once. Sequencing was done on a sample of peripheral blood or thyroid tissue (not recorded which). The receptors were gathered from an adult man with Graves' hyperthyroidism.

This clonotype was detected ten times or more. The V call is TRBV6-5, the J call TRBJ1-4; no clear D. Germline CDR1 is MNHEY and CDR2 is SVGAGI. The CDR3 totals 14 residues. Trimming left V 6 bases short and J 8 bases short, with 16 bases between. The CDR3 protein is CASSYHDNGEKLFF. CDR3 sequence (DNA): TGTGCCAGCAGCTATCATGACAATGGGGAAAAACTGTTTTTT.

To note about this clonotype: At one end, the junction sequence differs from germline, possibly due to a read error. The rearrangement joins TRBV7-6 to TRBJ1-1, with no clear D. The germline gives CDR1 SGHVS, CDR2 FNYEAQ. The CDR3 loop spans 13 amino acids. DNA for the CDR3: TGTGCTAGCAGCCGGACCTCGAACACTGAAGCTTTCTTT. Amino acids: CASSRTSNTEAFF.

The genes are TRBV7-2 and TRBJ2-7, with 8 bases lining up with TRBD1. The germline V gene has CDR1 SGHTA and CDR2 FQGNSA. This CDR3 spans 16 amino acids. V gave up 8 bases and J gave up 2 bases; unmatched junction bases: 14. Here the CDR3 reads CASGRDQGAPAYEQYF. CDR3 DNA: TGTGCCAGCGGGAGAGACCAGGGGGCCCCGGCCTACGAGCAGTACTTC.

CDR3 nucleotide sequence: TGTGCCACCAGCAGTGACTCCGGGACAGACGACGAGCAGTACTTC. Its protein is CATSSDSGTDDEQYF. This chain uses TRBV15 with TRBJ2-7; 7 bases are a match to TRBD1. This CDR3 is built from 15 residues. V shed 3 bases, J shed 5 bases, and the junction held 10 bases outside the gene matches. Germline values: CDR1 LNHNV, CDR2 YYDKDF (reference sequence). Full variable domain (outside the CDR3, taken from reference TRBV15 and TRBJ2-7): DAMVIQNPRYQVTQFGKPVTLSCSQTLNHNVMYWYQQKSSQAPKLLFHYYDKDFNNEADTPDNFQSRRPNTSFCFLDIRSPGLGDTAMYLCATSSDSGTDDEQYFGPGTRLTVT.

The chain combines TRBV29-1 with TRBJ2-5; D is uncertain. CDR1 and CDR2 from the germline V gene are SQVTM and ANQGSEA. The CDR3 is 12 amino acids. The V and J ends lost 7 bases and 2 bases respectively, with 11 bases between them. The CDR3 coding sequence is TGCAGCGCCACACCCCGACAAGAGACCCAGTACTTC. Its protein is CSATPRQETQYF.

The sample holds one count of this clonotype. The chain couples TRBV24-1 to TRBJ1-2; D is unclear. CDR1 and CDR2 from the germline V gene are KGHDR and SFDVKD. Trimming took 4 bases from V and 1 from J, leaving 9 bases between them. CDR3 length equals 14 residues. The CDR3 region is CATSDPPLNYGYTF. CDR3 nucleotides: TGTGCCACCAGTGACCCCCCGCTTAACTATGGCTACACCTTC.

The chain combines TRBV24-1 with TRBJ2-5; D may be TRBD1 (5 bases). The CDR3 length is 13 residues. V lost 6 bases to trimming and J lost 1 base, with 8 bases between them. The germline gives CDR1 KGHDR, CDR2 SFDVKD. The CDR3: CATSLRAQETQYF. The CDR3 DNA reads as TGTGCCACCAGTCTCAGGGCCCAAGAGACCCAGTACTTC.

The rearrangement uses TRBV30 and TRBJ2-5, with no clear D. The germline V gene encodes CDR1 GTSNPN and CDR2 SVGIG (reference sequence). V was clipped by 1 base and J by 5 bases, with 5 bases between them. This CDR3 has 11 amino acids. CDR3 bases: TGTGCCTGGAGTGGGGTGGAGACCCAGTACTTC. Protein sequence: CAWSGVETQYF.

This clonotype turned up a few times. This rearrangement joins TRBV4-2 to TRBJ1-4; no clear D. This CDR3 has 16 residues. The V gene lost 0 bases and the J gene lost 4 bases, with 12 bases spanning the gap. The germline CDR1 and CDR2 sequences are LGHNA and YNFKEQ. CDR3 sequence: CASSQETVRDNEKLFF. CDR3 DNA: TGTGCCAGCAGCCAAGAAACGGTCAGAGATAATGAAAAACTGTTTTTT.

The chain is built from TRBV2 and TRBJ1-6, with D maybe TRBD1 (6 bases). Trimming stripped 4 bases from V and 14 bases from J, with 18 bases between. The CDR3 covers 14 residues. The germline gives CDR1 SNHLY, CDR2 FYNNEI. The CDR3: CASSVQGPSSSLHF. The CDR3 nucleotides are TGTGCCAGCAGTGTCCAGGGGCCTAGCTCGTCCCTCCACTTT.

The chain's CDR3 is CASSLTDQQYF. The DNA of the CDR3 is TGTGCCAGCAGCCTGACGGACCAACAGTACTTC. The rearrangement joins TRBV6-1 to TRBJ2-7; no reliable D call. The CDR3 covers 11 residues. Deletions cut 6 bases from V and 10 bases from J, with 13 bases between. CDR1 MNHNS and CDR2 SASEGT come from the germline V gene.

This clonotype was seen ten or more times. CDR3 amino acids: CASTTMRLGMNTEAFF. In DNA, the CDR3 is TGTGCCAGCACCACGATGAGATTGGGAATGAACACTGAAGCTTTCTTT. This rearrangement joins TRBV11-2 to TRBJ1-1; no clear D gene. V gave up 7 bases and J gave up 0 bases, with 18 bases separating them. This CDR3 is built from 16 residues. Per the germline V gene, CDR1 is SGHAT and CDR2 is FQNNGV.

The V call is TRBV6-1, the J call TRBJ2-6; D is perhaps TRBD1 (6 bases). The germline V and J ends were trimmed by 5 bases and 0 bases, with 17 bases remaining between them. CDR1 is MNHNS, CDR2 SASEGT, per germline. CDR3 length: 18 amino acids. CDR3 bases: TGTGCCAGCAGTTACCTTGTGACAGGCTACTCTGGGGCCAACGTCCTGACTTTC. It specifies CASSYLVTGYSGANVLTF.

The gene calls are TRBV6-6 and TRBJ1-2, with D perhaps matching TRBD1 (5 bases). Trimming stripped 0 bases from V and 1 base from J, with 15 bases between. The germline V gene has CDR1 MNHNY and CDR2 SVGAGI (reference sequence). The CDR3 is made up of 17 amino acids. CDR3 sequence: CASSYSPSGNLNYGYTF. CDR3 nucleotides: TGTGCCAGCAGTTACTCGCCCTCAGGGAACCTTAACTATGGCTACACCTTC.

This clonotype was seen ten or more times. The chain employs TRBV6-5 and TRBJ2-5, with 11 bases aligning to TRBD1. With V trimmed by 5 bases and J by 0 bases, 8 bases remained unmatched. The CDR3 runs to 17 residues. Germline lookup yields CDR1 MNHEY and CDR2 SVGAGI. The CDR3 sequence: CASSRFGQGANQETQYF. CDR3 DNA: TGTGCCAGCAGTCGTTTTGGACAGGGGGCTAACCAAGAGACCCAGTACTTC.

Regarding this clonotype: It may be a read error: a sequence one base away is much more abundant. The V gene is TRBV7-9, the J gene TRBJ1-1, with no clear D. Trimming cost V 3 bases and J 1 base, with 12 bases left between them. Germline V lookup: CDR1 SEHNR, CDR2 FQNEAQ (reference sequence). This CDR3 contains 15 residues. In DNA, the CDR3 is TGTGCCAGCAGCTTGTATAGGGTGGCGAACACTGAAGCTTTCTTT. Its translation is CASSLYRVANTEAFF.

This rearrangement joins TRBV12-3 or TRBV12-4 to TRBJ2-7, with TRBD1 identical over 8 bases. The CDR3 runs to 13 residues. The V and J ends lost 4 bases and 7 bases, in that order; junction bases with no gene match: 6. The CDR3: CASSWQGAGEQYF. DNA for the CDR3: TGTGCCAGCAGTTGGCAGGGGGCAGGGGAGCAGTACTTC.

On this clonotype itself: At one boundary the junction diverges from the germline segment, which might be a read error. This chain connects TRBV10-3 to TRBJ2-7, with a tentative D call TRBD1 (6 bases). This CDR3 region has 11 residues. Germline loops: CDR1 ENHRY, CDR2 SYGVKD. The CDR3 loop is CATSGGNEQYF. CDR3 DNA sequence: TGTGCCACCAGTGGGGGCAATGAGCAGTACTTC.